One sample yielded the 24 T cell receptor beta chains listed below, sequenced in a study of vaccination and CD4 T cells after COVID-19. Their antigens are not known. Sequenced with the Oncomine TCR Beta short-read assay was DNA taken from cultured CD4+ T cells. A single record per CDR3 protein comes from TCRdb applying MiXCR to the PCR reads. The sample records 20,000 to 25,000 distinct CDR3 sequences, about 51% being singletons. Treatment given: roughly 11-day PBMC culture with coronavirus spike peptide pools or control peptides (ViraFEST assay). The specimen sequenced was CD4+ T cells from blood, cultured in vitro. These TCRs come from a human donor who had recovered from COVID-19.

The chain employs TRBV24-1 and TRBJ1-1; unclear D gene. V lost 10 bases and J 1 base, leaving 21 bases between the germline ends. Looked up from germline, CDR1 is KGHDR and CDR2 is SFDVKD. The CDR3 is 16 residues long. The CDR3 is CATHFLKTEANTEAFF. CDR3 coding DNA: TGTGCCACGCACTTCCTCAAAACGGAAGCGAACACTGAAGCTTTCTTT.

The genes are TRBV19 and TRBJ2-1; 12 positions match TRBD2. CDR3 size: 17 residues. Germline lookup yields CDR1 LNHDA and CDR2 SQIVND (reference sequence). V lost 4 bases to trimming and J lost 8 bases; unmatched junction nucleotides: 12. The CDR3 here is CASSTLTSGSIVDEQFF. CDR3 bases: TGTGCCAGTAGTACCCTGACTAGCGGGAGCATTGTGGATGAGCAGTTCTTC.

The chain has TRBV30 and TRBJ1-1; D unresolved. The ends were cut back, 3 bases at V and 0 bases at J, with 14 bases in the middle. The germline V gene has CDR1 GTSNPN and CDR2 SVGIG (reference sequence). This CDR3 comprises 15 residues. The CDR3 sequence is CAWSRGGAVNTEAFF. Here the CDR3 DNA reads TGTGCCTGGAGCCGCGGTGGCGCTGTGAACACTGAAGCTTTCTTT.

This clonotype appeared once. V and J are TRBV6-2 or TRBV6-3 and TRBJ2-3, with D uncertain. V was pared by 0 bases and J by 2 bases, with 9 bases between. Germline CDR1 MNHEY, CDR2 SVGEGT. The CDR3 extends over 15 amino acids. DNA for the CDR3: TGTGCCAGCAGTTACTCTCGAGTCGTCACAGATACGCAGTATTTT. This translates into CASSYSRVVTDTQYF.

The chain couples TRBV5-4 to TRBJ2-5; D tentatively reads TRBD1 or TRBD2 (5 bases each). Germline-derived CDR1 and CDR2 are SGHNT and YYREEE (reference sequence). CDR3 length: 11 amino acids. V gave up 5 bases and J gave up 9 bases, with 11 bases separating them. The CDR3 bases are TGTGCCAGCAGTTACGGGACGGCCCAGTACTTC. Translated: CASSYGTAQYF.

The CDR3 sequence is CASSLGGNYGYTF. The CDR3 region has the DNA TGTGCCAGCAGCTTAGGGGGGAACTATGGCTACACCTTC. The genes are TRBV7-9 and TRBJ1-2; D is possibly TRBD1 (5 bases). The CDR3 is 13 amino acids. Germline V gives CDR1 SEHNR, CDR2 FQNEAQ (reference sequence). Deletions cut 1 base from V and 2 bases from J, with 5 bases between.

The J gene is TRBJ2-7, the V gene TRBV30; TRBD1 agrees at 7 bases. Germline V lookup: CDR1 GTSNPN, CDR2 SVGIG (reference sequence). This CDR3 has 15 amino acids. The V and J ends lost 1 base and 0 bases, in that order; junction bases with no gene match: 6. The CDR3 sequence is CAWSGRAGGSYEQYF. The CDR3 DNA reads as TGTGCCTGGAGTGGTCGGGCAGGGGGCTCCTACGAGCAGTACTTC. Full variable domain (outside the CDR3, taken from reference TRBV30 and TRBJ2-7): SQTIHQWPATLVQPVGSPLSLECTVEGTSNPNLYWYRQAAGRGLQLLFYSVGIGQISSEVPQNLSASRPQDRQFILSSKKLLLSDSGFYLCAWSGRAGGSYEQYFGPGTRLTVT.

The CDR3 loop is CASSSYSSGNTIYF. The CDR3 coding sequence is TGTGCCAGCAGTTCCTACTCCTCTGGAAACACCATATATTTT. The gene calls are TRBV6-5 and TRBJ1-3; no clear D. Germline-derived CDR1 and CDR2 are MNHEY and SVGAGI. This CDR3 contains 14 residues. Trimming stripped 4 bases from V and 0 bases from J, with 7 bases between.

The genes are TRBV18 and TRBJ1-1; D is possibly TRBD1 (5 bases). Germline CDR1 is KGHSH and CDR2 is LQKENI. V gave up 3 bases and J gave up 1 base, with 12 bases separating them. The CDR3 totals 15 residues. CDR3 DNA sequence: TGTGCCAGCTCACCGGTAGGGGCGGGGAACACTGAAGCTTTCTTT. This translates into CASSPVGAGNTEAFF.

V and J are TRBV10-3 and TRBJ1-1; TRBD1 is a possible D gene (6 bases). The CDR3 length is 13 residues. CDR1 ENHRY and CDR2 SYGVKD come from the germline V gene. Trimming cost V 6 bases and J 4 bases, with 12 bases left between them. The DNA of the CDR3 is TGTGCCATCAGGGGGGGCGAGAGCACTGAAGCTTTCTTT. Protein product: CAIRGGESTEAFF.

In this sample, this clonotype turned up a few times. V usage is TRBV7-2 and J usage is TRBJ1-1; D is uncertain. The CDR3 runs to 11 residues. Trimming cost V 0 bases and J 10 bases, with 6 bases left between them. Germline V gene lookup returns CDR1 SGHTA and CDR2 FQGNSA. Written as DNA, the CDR3 is TGTGCCAGCAGCTTAGCACGGGGAGCTTTCTTT. Residues: CASSLARGAFF.

CDR3 nucleotides: TGTGCCACCAGTGATTTGAGGGGTTCCAATGAGCAGTTCTTC. Protein: CATSDLRGSNEQFF. The rearrangement links TRBV24-1 to TRBJ2-1; a possible D gene is TRBD1 (5 bases). The CDR3 totals 14 residues. In germline, CDR1 is KGHDR, CDR2 SFDVKD. Deletions cut 0 bases from V and 6 bases from J, with 8 bases between.

The chain couples TRBV6-1 to TRBJ2-7; D possibly matches TRBD1 or TRBD2 (5 bases each). Germline CDR1 and CDR2: MNHNS and SASEGT. The CDR3 covers 15 residues. V lost 5 bases to trimming and J lost 2 bases, with 16 bases between them. CDR3 DNA sequence: TGTGCCAGCAGTCAGAACCGGGACGCTGCCTACGAGCAGTACTTC. Amino acid sequence: CASSQNRDAAYEQYF.

This chain links TRBV6-1 with TRBJ2-2, with 13 bases matching TRBD2. In germline, CDR1 is MNHNS, CDR2 SASEGT. The CDR3 has 17 residues. With V trimmed by 7 bases and J by 8 bases, 13 bases remained unmatched. In nucleotides, the CDR3 is TGTGCCAGCACCGGACTAGCGGGAGCCCCTTCGCAAGGGGAGCTGTTTTTT. It codes for CASTGLAGAPSQGELFF.

This chain joins TRBV24-1 and TRBJ2-1; TRBD1 matches at 10 bases. This CDR3 has 15 amino acids. Germline values: CDR1 KGHDR, CDR2 SFDVKD. Germline trimming cut 7 bases from V and 4 bases from J; bases unmatched to any gene: 6. The CDR3 DNA sequence: TGTGCCACCAGAGAGACAGGGGGCGAATACAATGAGCAGTTCTTC. This sequence encodes CATRETGGEYNEQFF.

Only a few counts were recorded for this clonotype. The V and J genes are TRBV11-3 and TRBJ1-2, with D hard to call. Per the germline V gene, CDR1 is SGHNT and CDR2 is YENEEA. The CDR3 has 16 residues. V lost 0 bases to trimming and J lost 2 bases, with 13 bases between them. The CDR3 DNA follows: TGTGCCAGCAGCTTAGAGGGTCGGAAAGGGAACTATGGCTACACCTTC. The encoded protein is CASSLEGRKGNYGYTF.

The chain has TRBV6-2 or TRBV6-3 and TRBJ1-1; D call uncertain. Germline V gene lookup returns CDR1 MNHEY and CDR2 SVGEGT. The ends were cut back, 2 bases at V and 2 bases at J, with 9 bases in the middle. There are 14 residues in the CDR3. The chain's CDR3 is CASSYPAANTEAFF. The DNA of the CDR3 is TGTGCCAGCAGTTACCCAGCAGCTAACACTGAAGCTTTCTTT.

This chain uses TRBV2 with TRBJ1-2; TRBD1 is a possible D gene (5 bases). This CDR3 spans 13 amino acids. Germline V gene sequence: CDR1 SNHLY, CDR2 FYNNEI. The V end was cut by 5 bases, the J end by 5 bases, with 12 bases between. The CDR3 is CASSPRQKYGYTF. The CDR3 DNA reads as TGTGCCAGCAGTCCCCGACAGAAATATGGCTACACCTTC.

This clonotype was detected only a few times. The rearrangement links TRBV5-1 to TRBJ1-2; D is possibly TRBD1 (5 bases). Germline lookup yields CDR1 SGHRS and CDR2 YFSETQ. The CDR3 consists of 15 residues. Trimming removed 4 bases from V and 4 bases from J, with 17 bases in between. The CDR3, as DNA: TGCGCCAGCAGCGAACAGACAGCGGGAGGCTATGGCTACACCTTC. Amino acids: CASSEQTAGGYGYTF.

This clonotype was counted a few times. CDR3 in amino acids: CASSLAGRSNTIYF. The CDR3 DNA is TGTGCCAGCAGTTTGGCAGGGAGATCCAACACCATATATTTT. The chain carries TRBV27 and TRBJ1-3; tentatively, D is TRBD1 (5 bases). The germline CDR1 and CDR2 sequences are MNHEY and SMNVEV (reference sequence). Trimming removed 3 bases from V and 7 bases from J, with 13 bases in between. The CDR3 covers 14 residues.

This chain links TRBV5-1 with TRBJ1-1; D is perhaps TRBD1 (6 bases). Trimming took off 0 bases at V and 0 bases at J, with 12 bases between the two ends. The V gene's germline CDR1 is SGHRS and CDR2 YFSETQ. This CDR3 has 16 amino acids. The CDR3: CASSLAGTTMNTEAFF. The CDR3 DNA is TGCGCCAGCAGCTTGGCCGGGACAACCATGAACACTGAAGCTTTCTTT.

The rearrangement links TRBV4-2 to TRBJ1-1; D is unclear. CDR1 is LGHNA and CDR2 is YNFKEQ in the germline V gene. This CDR3 region has 15 residues. V lost 5 bases and J 1 base, leaving 14 bases between the germline ends. CDR3 amino acids: CASSSRGGSNTEAFF. The CDR3 DNA follows: TGTGCCAGCAGCTCCCGGGGAGGCTCGAACACTGAAGCTTTCTTT.

A word on this clonotype: Germline is not matched at one junction end, which may reflect a read error. The chain has TRBV7-9 and TRBJ2-5; D is uncertain. Germline V CDR1 and CDR2: SEHNR, FQNEAQ (reference sequence). The CDR3 totals 14 residues. The CDR3 sequence: CASSRTVYEEAQYF. The DNA of the CDR3 is TGTGCCAGCAGCAGGACGGTGTACGAAGAGGCCCAGTACTTC.

The chain recombines TRBV12-3 or TRBV12-4 with TRBJ2-6, with TRBD1 matching 7 bases. This CDR3 is built from 14 residues. V shed 4 bases and J 12 bases; nucleotides not matched to a gene: 9. CDR3 loop: CASSYTQGPSVLTF. The CDR3 DNA is TGTGCCAGCAGTTATACACAGGGGCCCAGCGTCCTGACTTTC.